The rows below give T cell receptor beta chains drawn from one sample of a study of CD8 T cells in ankylosing spondylitis. TCRdb ran MiXCR on the 5' RACE reads and lists one entry per CDR3 protein. The data show 200,000 to 250,000 distinct CDR3 sequences, with approximately 12% seen just once and 6% to 8% held by the top ten. Sequenced material: blood, either unsorted or a sorted T cell fraction (not recorded which). Source of these receptors: a male donor with ankylosing spondylitis or in good health (not recorded which). The CDR3 runs from the conserved cysteine through the conserved F or W. Fields, in order: J gene, V gene, D gene, clone size, CDR3 protein, CDR3 DNA. The D gene is left open where the match is weak. Size values are once, few and many counts, or a class for expanded clones, and some rows have none.

J: TRBJ2-7
V: TRBV7-3
D: -
size: -
CDR3: CASSLTAHRRTYEQYF
DNA: TGTGCCAGCAGCTTAACGGCTCACAGGCGAACTTACGAGCAGTACTTC

J: TRBJ2-1
V: TRBV3-1
D: TRBD2
size: few
CDR3: CASSQDTSGGGNEQFF
DNA: TGTGCCAGCAGCCAAGATACTAGCGGGGGGGGTAATGAGCAGTTCTTC

J: TRBJ2-3
V: TRBV7-6
D: TRBD1
size: -
CDR3: CASSLKGATDTQYF
DNA: TGTGCCAGCAGCTTAAAGGGGGCCACAGATACGCAGTATTTT

J: TRBJ2-7
V: TRBV7-9
D: TRBD2
size: -
CDR3: CASSLFGRKSSYEQYF
DNA: TGTGCCAGCAGCTTATTCGGGAGGAAGAGCTCCTACGAGCAGTACTTC

J: TRBJ2-1
V: TRBV10-3
D: TRBD2
size: many
CDR3: CAISGLAEYNEQFF
DNA: TGTGCCATCAGTGGACTAGCGGAGTACAATGAGCAGTTCTTC

J: TRBJ2-1
V: TRBV20-1
D: TRBD2
size: many
CDR3: CSATTPGLAVNEQFF
DNA: TGCAGTGCGACCACACCGGGACTAGCGGTCAATGAGCAGTTCTTC

J: TRBJ2-2
V: TRBV9
D: -
size: many
CDR3: CASSVLWGTGELFF
DNA: TGTGCCAGCAGCGTATTGTGGGGCACCGGGGAGCTGTTTTTT

J: TRBJ2-1
V: TRBV25-1
D: TRBD2
size: many
CDR3: CASSTGTSGYNEQFF
DNA: TGTGCCAGCAGCACAGGGACTAGCGGATACAATGAGCAGTTCTTC

J: TRBJ2-3
V: TRBV7-9
D: -
size: many
CDR3: CATDLGAGTDTQYF
DNA: TGTGCCACCGACCTCGGGGCGGGCACAGATACGCAGTATTTT

J: TRBJ2-4
V: TRBV7-2
D: -
size: many
CDR3: CASSLGAAFTPRGIQYF
DNA: TGTGCCAGCAGCTTAGGCGCGGCATTCACCCCGAGGGGCATTCAGTACTTC

J: TRBJ2-7
V: TRBV18
D: -
size: few
CDR3: CASSPLGGVNEQYF
DNA: TGTGCCAGCTCACCACTAGGGGGAGTCAACGAGCAGTACTTC

J: TRBJ1-4
V: TRBV28
D: -
size: -
CDR3: CASSVAGTDEKLFF
DNA: TGTGCCAGCAGTGTCGCCGGGACGGACGAAAAACTGTTTTTT

J: TRBJ1-2
V: TRBV5-1
D: -
size: many
CDR3: CASSVDGRVFYGYTF
DNA: TGCGCCAGCAGCGTGGACGGAAGAGTTTTCTATGGCTACACCTTC

J: TRBJ2-1
V: TRBV10-2
D: -
size: many
CDR3: CASSRGQGGNEQFF
DNA: TGCGCCAGCAGCCGTGGTCAGGGTGGGAATGAGCAGTTCTTC

J: TRBJ1-1
V: TRBV7-9
D: -
size: -
CDR3: CANSLGWNTEAFF
DNA: TGTGCCAACAGCTTGGGCTGGAACACTGAAGCTTTCTTT

J: TRBJ2-7
V: TRBV6-5
D: TRBD1
size: once
CDR3: CASSYTTGPHEQYF
DNA: TGTGCCAGCAGTTACACGACAGGGCCCCACGAGCAGTACTTC

J: TRBJ2-5
V: TRBV7-6
D: -
size: -
CDR3: CASSSGPAPETQYF
DNA: TGTGCCAGCAGCTCGGGACCAGCTCCAGAGACCCAGTACTTC

J: TRBJ2-3
V: TRBV27
D: -
size: many
CDR3: CASSFDSTDTQYF
DNA: TGTGCCAGCAGTTTTGACAGCACAGATACGCAGTATTTT

J: TRBJ2-7
V: TRBV5-5
D: -
size: many
CDR3: CASSLVGGTDSYEQYF
DNA: TGTGCCAGCAGCTTGGTAGGAGGGACGGACTCCTACGAGCAGTACTTC

J: TRBJ1-1
V: TRBV20-1
D: -
size: many
CDR3: CSARSPRGNTEAFF
DNA: TGCAGTGCTAGATCGCCCCGAGGGAACACTGAAGCTTTCTTT

J: TRBJ2-3
V: TRBV7-8
D: -
size: many
CDR3: CASSLARDFTDTQYF
DNA: TGTGCCAGCAGCTTAGCGAGGGACTTCACAGATACGCAGTATTTT

J: TRBJ2-1
V: TRBV12-3/TRBV12-4
D: -
size: few
CDR3: CASSLGAASYNEQFF
DNA: TGTGCCAGCAGTTTAGGAGCGGCCTCCTACAATGAGCAGTTCTTC

J: TRBJ2-4
V: TRBV6-5
D: TRBD1
size: few
CDR3: CASSRMSDRANIQYF
DNA: TGTGCCAGCAGTCGAATGTCGGACAGGGCTAACATTCAGTACTTC

J: TRBJ2-7
V: TRBV29-1
D: -
size: many
CDR3: CSVEVTGSYEQYF
DNA: TGCAGCGTTGAAGTTACAGGTTCCTACGAGCAGTACTTC

J: TRBJ2-1
V: TRBV5-1
D: -
size: -
CDR3: CASSLGQLESRGQFF
DNA: TGCGCCAGCAGCTTGGGGCAGCTCGAGTCGCGGGGGCAGTTCTTC

J: TRBJ2-7
V: TRBV20-1
D: TRBD2
size: many
CDR3: CSATTLHGLAGYEQYF
DNA: TGCAGTGCTACCACCCTCCACGGACTAGCGGGTTACGAGCAGTACTTC

J: TRBJ1-5
V: TRBV6-1
D: -
size: few
CDR3: CASSPSDRSNQPQHF
DNA: TGTGCCAGCAGTCCGTCCGACAGAAGCAATCAGCCCCAGCATTTT

J: TRBJ2-3
V: TRBV9
D: TRBD2
size: many
CDR3: CASSDGGGAQDTQYF
DNA: TGTGCCAGCAGCGACGGGGGGGGCGCACAGGATACGCAGTATTTT

J: TRBJ2-1
V: TRBV12-3/TRBV12-4
D: -
size: many
CDR3: CASRSGSNYNEQFF
DNA: TGTGCCAGCAGATCTGGGAGCAACTACAATGAGCAGTTCTTC

J: TRBJ1-1
V: TRBV13
D: -
size: few
CDR3: CASSLQVWGTEAFF
DNA: TGTGCCAGCAGTCTTCAGGTTTGGGGCACTGAAGCTTTCTTT

J: TRBJ1-1
V: TRBV29-1
D: -
size: many
CDR3: CSVGYNTEAFF
DNA: TGCAGCGTTGGCTACAACACTGAAGCTTTCTTT

J: TRBJ2-2
V: TRBV2
D: TRBD2
size: -
CDR3: CASTPGTIDTGELFF
DNA: TGTGCCAGCACCCCGGGGACTATCGACACCGGGGAGCTGTTTTTT

J: TRBJ2-3
V: TRBV12-5
D: -
size: -
CDR3: CASGLEENTDTQYF
DNA: TGTGCTAGTGGTTTGGAGGAGAACACAGATACGCAGTATTTT

J: TRBJ2-3
V: TRBV2
D: TRBD2
size: many
CDR3: CASSEGLAADTQYF
DNA: TGTGCCAGCAGTGAGGGACTAGCAGCAGATACGCAGTATTTT

J: TRBJ2-7
V: TRBV20-1
D: -
size: many
CDR3: CSASGSYEQYF
DNA: TGCAGTGCTAGCGGGAGCTACGAGCAGTACTTC

J: TRBJ2-5
V: TRBV5-1
D: TRBD2
size: many
CDR3: CASSSTSGTQETQYF
DNA: TGCGCCAGCAGCTCGACTAGCGGGACCCAAGAGACCCAGTACTTC

J: TRBJ1-3
V: TRBV20-1
D: TRBD1
size: -
CDR3: CSARGGQGVNTIYF
DNA: TGCAGTGCTAGAGGCGGACAGGGGGTGAACACCATATATTTT

J: TRBJ2-2
V: TRBV20-1
D: TRBD2
size: -
CDR3: CSAQAGDGELFF
DNA: TGCAGTGCTCAGGCGGGGGACGGGGAGCTGTTTTTT

J: TRBJ1-2
V: TRBV20-1
D: TRBD1
size: -
CDR3: CSARGNRGPGGYTF
DNA: TGCAGTGCTAGAGGAAACAGGGGGCCTGGTGGCTACACCTTC

J: TRBJ2-4
V: TRBV10-1
D: -
size: many
CDR3: CASSESRGAKNIQYF
DNA: TGCGCCAGCAGTGAGTCGAGAGGTGCCAAAAACATTCAGTACTTC

J: TRBJ2-1
V: TRBV20-1
D: -
size: many
CDR3: CSARKENEQFF
DNA: TGCAGTGCTAGAAAGGAGAATGAGCAGTTCTTC

J: TRBJ1-1
V: TRBV29-1
D: -
size: many
CDR3: CSVDGGVEAFF
DNA: TGCAGCGTTGACGGCGGAGTTGAAGCTTTCTTT

J: TRBJ2-5
V: TRBV5-1
D: -
size: -
CDR3: CASSLGGSETQYF
DNA: TGCGCCAGCAGTCTCGGGGGTTCAGAGACCCAGTACTTC

J: TRBJ2-7
V: TRBV28
D: -
size: many
CDR3: CASSFPGFLEQYF
DNA: TGTGCCAGCAGTTTTCCGGGGTTCTTAGAGCAGTACTTC

J: TRBJ2-7
V: TRBV7-9
D: -
size: few
CDR3: CASSLSGSGQYF
DNA: TGTGCCAGCAGCTTATCAGGGAGCGGGCAGTACTTC

J: TRBJ1-3
V: TRBV6-2/TRBV6-3
D: -
size: many
CDR3: CASSKTAFSGNTIYF
DNA: TGTGCCAGCAGCAAAACAGCCTTCTCTGGAAACACCATATATTTT

J: TRBJ2-3
V: TRBV6-2/TRBV6-3
D: -
size: few
CDR3: CASSYPTRWVDLPSTDTQYF
DNA: TGTGCCAGCAGTTACCCTACCCGTTGGGTGGACCTACCAAGCACAGATACGCAGTATTTT

J: TRBJ2-5
V: TRBV29-1
D: -
size: few
CDR3: CSVAGLQETQYF
DNA: TGCAGCGTTGCTGGACTCCAAGAGACCCAGTACTTC

J: TRBJ2-1
V: TRBV9
D: -
size: many
CDR3: CASSPTYRSEQFF
DNA: TGTGCCAGCAGCCCAACCTACCGCTCCGAGCAGTTCTTC

J: TRBJ1-1
V: TRBV20-1
D: -
size: few
CDR3: CSVPRVGTEAFF
DNA: TGCAGTGTCCCCAGGGTAGGCACTGAAGCTTTCTTT

J: TRBJ1-2
V: TRBV12-3/TRBV12-4
D: TRBD1
size: many
CDR3: CASRGDRGYGYTF
DNA: TGTGCCAGCAGAGGGGACAGGGGGTATGGCTACACCTTC

J: TRBJ1-1
V: TRBV9
D: -
size: few
CDR3: CASSEGGTRVSNTEAFF
DNA: TGTGCCAGCAGCGAGGGGGGGACAAGGGTTTCGAACACTGAAGCTTTCTTT

J: TRBJ2-2
V: TRBV6-4
D: -
size: many
CDR3: CASSGGNTGELFF
DNA: TGTGCCAGCAGTGGCGGAAACACCGGGGAGCTGTTTTTT

J: TRBJ2-3
V: TRBV20-1
D: TRBD1
size: many
CDR3: CSAKLRTGETDTQYF
DNA: TGCAGTGCTAAACTTCGGACAGGGGAGACAGATACGCAGTATTTT